The rows below give T cell receptor beta chains drawn from one sample of a study of technical replicates of blood from several donors. Repertoires were generated with immunoSEQ multiplex PCR, while TCRdb's copy carries only in-frame clones and drops some. Of 55,000 to 70,000 clones in the sample, approximately 89% were seen once. The specimen sequenced was PBMCs. The receptors were sampled from a human donor in good health. Some clones in this sample may be carry-over from other donors' samples. CDR3s leave out the opening cysteine and the closing phenylalanine or tryptophan.

v_gene	j_gene	CDR3aa
TRBV14	TRBJ1-4	ASSPRAATNEKLF
TRBV5-5	TRBJ1-6	ASSLSAAPNSPLH
TRBV4-3	TRBJ2-1	ASSQDGEQGYYEQF
TRBV9	TRBJ1-2	ASSVGWEGVYGYT
TRBV6-5	TRBJ2-7	ASSYLGTGGYEQY
TRBV19	TRBJ2-7	ASSQRGDSYEQY
TRBV18	TRBJ2-6	ASSPLSEESGANVLT
TRBV11-2	TRBJ1-1	ASSLTYTEAF
TRBV18	TRBJ2-1	ASSPPGLAGDEQF
TRBV28	TRBJ2-3	ASCVSGGNHPDTQY
TRBV5-6	TRBJ2-7	ASSLGPGGDEQY
TRBV29-1	TRBJ2-7	SVHGPRGSSYEQY
TRBV12-5	TRBJ1-5	ASGLAGGPQPQH
TRBV7-2	TRBJ2-3	ASSRGGSTDTQY